These 9 T cell receptor beta chains came from one sample sequenced in a study of blood T cell repertoires in COVID-19. Sequencing used immunoSEQ multiplex PCR; TCRdb keeps in-frame clones, though not all of them. This table has about 200,000 clones, around 80% appearing once. The material sequenced was peripheral blood. These receptors originate from a woman between 65 and 79 years old with acute or convalescent COVID-19.

This clone was counted a few times. The chain is built from TRBV10-3 and TRBJ2-2; 12 bases line up with TRBD2. After removal of 3 bases from V and 5 bases from J, the junction contained 7 bases not matched to a gene. The CDR3 extends over 17 amino acids. Germline V gene sequence: CDR1 ENHRY, CDR2 SYGVKD. Written as DNA, the CDR3 is TGTGCCATCAGTGATAGACTAGCGGGAGATCAAACCGGGGAGCTGTTTTTT. Translating it yields CAISDRLAGDQTGELFF.

The rearrangement uses TRBV14 and TRBJ1-2; TRBD1 matches at 7 bases. CDR3 length equals 15 residues. CDR1 is SGHDN and CDR2 is FVKESK in the germline V gene. V lost 2 bases to trimming and J lost 7 bases; unmatched junction nucleotides: 10. CDR3 DNA sequence: TGTGCCAGCAGCCAACTCCGGGACAGCCCGGCTGGCTACACCTTC. Translating it yields CASSQLRDSPAGYTF.

This CDR3 reads CAWSVRGYSNQPQHF. As DNA, the CDR3 is TGTGCCTGGAGTGTAAGGGGCTATAGCAATCAGCCCCAGCATTTT. The rearrangement joins TRBV30 to TRBJ1-5, with D maybe TRBD1 (5 bases). V shed 0 bases and J shed 0 bases, with 9 bases lying between them. CDR1 and CDR2 from the germline V gene are GTSNPN and SVGIG (reference sequence). The CDR3 is 15 amino acids. The full variable domain, rest sourced from reference TRBV30 and TRBJ1-5, is SQTIHQWPATLVQPVGSPLSLECTVEGTSNPNLYWYRQAAGRGLQLLFYSVGIGQISSEVPQNLSASRPQDRQFILSSKKLLLSDSGFYLCAWSVRGYSNQPQHFGDGTRLSIL.

In this sample, this clone turned up many times. This rearrangement joins TRBV11-2 to TRBJ1-1; TRBD1 matches 8 bases. This CDR3 region has 14 residues. CDR1 and CDR2 (germline): SGHAT, FQNNGV. Unmatched junction bases numbered 8, after V lost 5 bases and J lost 6 bases. The CDR3 region is CASSRIRGRPEAFF. In DNA form, the CDR3 reads TGTGCCAGCAGCCGTATCAGGGGGCGACCTGAAGCTTTCTTT.

The J gene is TRBJ1-1, the V gene TRBV28; 9 bases line up with TRBD1. V shed 5 bases and J 11 bases; nucleotides not matched to a gene: 9. CDR1 and CDR2 from the germline V gene are MDHEN and SYDVKM. The CDR3 is made up of 13 amino acids. The CDR3 DNA is TGTGCCAGCAGTCCTACAGGGGGCGCCGGGGCTTTCTTT. It codes for CASSPTGGAGAFF.

This chain uses TRBV3-1 (or the pseudogene TRBV3-2) with TRBJ1-1; D unclear. V lost 4 bases, J lost 1 base, and 13 bases lay in between. The CDR3 is 15 amino acids. The germline V gene has CDR1 LGHDT and CDR2 YNNKEL (reference sequence). The CDR3: CASSLYSSSNTEAFF. The CDR3 DNA is TGTGCCAGCAGCCTGTATAGCAGTTCGAACACTGAAGCTTTCTTT.

The V call is TRBV10-3, the J call TRBJ2-1, with 9 bases that match TRBD2. V lost 7 bases to trimming and J lost 5 bases; unmatched junction nucleotides: 6. The CDR3 is made up of 14 amino acids. The germline V gene encodes CDR1 ENHRY and CDR2 SYGVKD. CDR3 sequence (DNA): TGTGCCATCACCGTTAGCGGGAGTGACAATGAGCAGTTCTTC. Translation: CAITVSGSDNEQFF.

The sample holds a few counts of this clone. The gene calls are TRBV5-1 and TRBJ1-3; 8 nucleotides agree with TRBD1. The CDR3 runs to 14 residues. The germline CDR1 and CDR2 sequences are SGHRS and YFSETQ. The J segment lost 8 bases and the V segment lost 4 bases, leaving 8 bases of the junction unmatched. The CDR3: CASSTGQGRDTIYF. The CDR3 DNA is TGCGCCAGCAGCACCGGACAGGGTAGGGACACCATATATTTT.

This clone has just a few counts. This chain joins TRBV18 and TRBJ1-6; maybe TRBD1 (6 bases). This CDR3 spans 19 amino acids. In germline, CDR1 is KGHSH, CDR2 LQKENI. Trimming took 1 base from V and 6 from J, leaving 22 bases between them. CDR3 sequence reads: CASSPLSLAAGDLNSPLHF. As DNA, the CDR3 is TGTGCCAGCTCACCACTCTCACTCGCCGCAGGGGACCTTAATTCACCCCTCCACTTT.